The rows below give T cell receptor beta chains drawn from one sample of a study of blood T cell repertoires in COVID-19. The method was immunoSEQ multiplex PCR; TCRdb's version includes in-frame clones alone and lacks a portion of them. Of about 480,000 clones listed, 89% are singletons. The specimen was peripheral blood. All receptors come from a man between 18 and 35 years old with COVID-19, enrolled during active disease. CDR3s include the opening cysteine and the closing phenylalanine or tryptophan. A D gene is named only where the DNA matches it firmly. Clone sizes are given selectively: once, few, many, or a class where the clone is expanded.

D gene: NA
V gene: TRBV6-1
J gene: TRBJ2-7
clone size: NA
CDR3 DNA: TGTGCCAGCAGTGAAAGGGGTCTTAGCTCCTACGAGCAGTACTTC
CDR3 protein: CASSERGLSSYEQYF

D gene: TRBD1
V gene: TRBV6-5
J gene: TRBJ1-5
clone size: NA
CDR3 DNA: TGTGCCAGCAAGAGGGACAGGGGGCATAGTCAGCCCCAGCATTTT
CDR3 protein: CASKRDRGHSQPQHF

D gene: TRBD2
V gene: TRBV19
J gene: TRBJ2-7
clone size: NA
CDR3 DNA: TGTGCCAGTAGTCTCCCGGGAGGGGCCTTCTACGAGCAGTACTTC
CDR3 protein: CASSLPGGAFYEQYF

D gene: NA
V gene: TRBV11-2
J gene: TRBJ1-2
clone size: NA
CDR3 DNA: TGTGCCAGCAGCTTAGGGGTAGGGGACTATGGCTACACCTTC
CDR3 protein: CASSLGVGDYGYTF

D gene: NA
V gene: TRBV3-1/TRBV3-2
J gene: TRBJ1-1
clone size: NA
CDR3 DNA: TGTGCCAGCAGCCAAGAATGGGGGGGCAACACTGAAGCTTTCTTT
CDR3 protein: CASSQEWGGNTEAFF

D gene: NA
V gene: TRBV12-3/TRBV12-4
J gene: TRBJ2-7
clone size: NA
CDR3 DNA: TGTGCCAGCAGCTTCGACACCTACGAGCAGTACTTC
CDR3 protein: CASSFDTYEQYF

D gene: NA
V gene: TRBV6-5
J gene: TRBJ1-1
clone size: NA
CDR3 DNA: TGTGCCAGCAGCCGCCCAGAAAGGGGCACTGAAGCTTTCTTT
CDR3 protein: CASSRPERGTEAFF

D gene: TRBD2
V gene: TRBV18
J gene: TRBJ2-7
clone size: once
CDR3 DNA: TGTGCCAGCTCACCACAGTCTAGCGGGACTCAAGAGCAGTACTTC
CDR3 protein: CASSPQSSGTQEQYF

D gene: TRBD1
V gene: TRBV6-6
J gene: TRBJ1-1
clone size: NA
CDR3 DNA: TGTGCCAGCAGTTCCGGGACAGCGAACACTGAAGCTTTCTTT
CDR3 protein: CASSSGTANTEAFF

D gene: NA
V gene: TRBV5-1
J gene: TRBJ1-2
clone size: NA
CDR3 DNA: TGCGCCAGCAGCTTGGGGGGAGAAGATGGCTACACCTTC
CDR3 protein: CASSLGGEDGYTF

D gene: TRBD1
V gene: TRBV19
J gene: TRBJ2-5
clone size: NA
CDR3 DNA: TGTGCCAGTAGTATCGCAGGGGGCGAGACCCAGTACTTC
CDR3 protein: CASSIAGGETQYF

D gene: TRBD2
V gene: TRBV5-4
J gene: TRBJ2-5
clone size: NA
CDR3 DNA: TGTGCCAGCAGCTTGGACGGGGGGGCGTGGGAGACCCAGTACTTC
CDR3 protein: CASSLDGGAWETQYF

D gene: TRBD1
V gene: TRBV27
J gene: TRBJ2-2
clone size: NA
CDR3 DNA: TGTGCCAGCAGTTCAGGGACAGTGGGGACCGGGGAGCTGTTTTTT
CDR3 protein: CASSSGTVGTGELFF

D gene: NA
V gene: TRBV7-9
J gene: TRBJ2-1
clone size: NA
CDR3 DNA: TGTGCCAGCAGCTTAGCGTTGGAGGCCTACAATGAGCAGTTCTTC
CDR3 protein: CASSLALEAYNEQFF

D gene: NA
V gene: TRBV7-9
J gene: TRBJ1-1
clone size: NA
CDR3 DNA: TGTGCCAGCAGCCAGAGGGCTGTAAACACTGAAGCTTTCTTT
CDR3 protein: CASSQRAVNTEAFF

D gene: NA
V gene: TRBV30
J gene: TRBJ1-2
clone size: NA
CDR3 DNA: TGTGCCTGGAGTCGTCAGGTTAATGGCTACACCTTC
CDR3 protein: CAWSRQVNGYTF